A single sample gave rise to the 30 T cell receptor beta chains below, sequenced in a study of T-cell memory formation after mild COVID-19. MiXCR was run by TCRdb on the 5' RACE reads, yielding one entry per CDR3 protein. The sample has hundreds of thousands of distinct CDR3 sequences, 20% to 25% seen once. Sequenced sample: PBMCs or a T cell subset sorted from them (not recorded which). The receptors derive from a man aged 18-30 years who had mild COVID-19 (a few samples of this study predate the infection). Cell type and time point are not known.

This chain links TRBV20-1 with TRBJ2-3, with D unresolved. The CDR3 is 12 amino acids. V lost 4 bases and J 8 bases, leaving 13 bases between the germline ends. CDR1 is DFQATT and CDR2 is SNEGSKA in the germline V gene (reference sequence). The CDR3 nucleotides are TGCAGTGCTAAAACCACCCTCGGTACGCAGTATTTT. Amino acid sequence: CSAKTTLGTQYF.

This clonotype has a count of ten or more. The rearrangement uses TRBV4-1 and TRBJ2-2; the D gene is possibly TRBD1 (5 bases). Trimming removed 3 bases from V and 4 bases from J, with 15 bases in between. The CDR3 contains 16 residues. In germline, CDR1 is MGHRA, CDR2 YSYEKL. Here the CDR3 DNA reads TGCGCCAGCAGCCATAGGGCTACAGGACCCACCGGGGAGCTGTTTTTT. Its translation is CASSHRATGPTGELFF.

The chain is built from TRBV4-2 and TRBJ2-1; TRBD2 is a possible D gene (5 bases). V lost 0 bases, J lost 8 bases, and 8 bases lay in between. From germline, CDR1 is LGHNA and CDR2 YNFKEQ. The CDR3 length is 13 residues. The CDR3 DNA is TGTGCCAGCAGCCAAGATTACGGGGATGAGCAGTTCTTC. This sequence encodes CASSQDYGDEQFF.

The rearrangement links TRBV19 to TRBJ2-2, with D possibly TRBD2 on 5 matching bases. The germline V gene encodes CDR1 LNHDA and CDR2 SQIVND (reference sequence). The CDR3 totals 12 residues. Between the trimmed V and J ends, which lost 6 bases and 6 bases, there was a span of 8 bases. The CDR3 protein is CASRWGAGELFF. CDR3 DNA: TGTGCCAGTAGATGGGGAGCCGGGGAGCTGTTTTTT.

This clonotype appeared a few times. This chain links TRBV7-2 with TRBJ2-5; 9 bases line up with TRBD1. V trimming: 6 bases; J trimming: 4 bases; junction bases outside the gene matches: 9. The CDR3 length is 15 residues. Germline lookup yields CDR1 SGHTA and CDR2 FQGNSA. DNA of the CDR3: TGTGCCAGCAGGACAGGGGGGTGGTTCGTAGAGACCCAGTACTTC. It codes for CASRTGGWFVETQYF.

This sequence joins TRBV5-1 and TRBJ2-3; 7 nucleotides match TRBD2. With 4 bases clipped from V and 2 bases from J, the junction kept 7 bases outside the gene matches. Germline V gene lookup returns CDR1 SGHRS and CDR2 YFSETQ. This CDR3 region has 15 residues. CDR3 bases: TGCGCCAGCAGCGTACGACGGGGGGACACAGATACGCAGTATTTT. Protein product: CASSVRRGDTDTQYF.

Only a few counts were recorded for this clonotype. The V and J genes are TRBV7-2 and TRBJ2-3; D is unclear. Deletions cut 3 bases from V and 7 bases from J, with 20 bases between. CDR1 SGHTA and CDR2 FQGNSA come from the germline V gene. CDR3 length: 16 residues. CDR3 sequence (DNA): TGTGCCAGCAGCTTCCGCTTTGCCCTTATCTACCATACGCAGTATTTT. This gives the protein CASSFRFALIYHTQYF.

The J gene is TRBJ2-7, the V gene TRBV20-1, with D perhaps TRBD1 (6 bases). In germline, CDR1 is DFQATT, CDR2 SNEGSKA (reference sequence). V was shortened by 3 bases and J by 6 bases, with 6 bases between the two germline ends. The CDR3 covers 10 residues. CDR3 sequence: CSARGAEQYF. CDR3 DNA: TGCAGTGCTAGGGGGGCCGAGCAGTACTTC.

This clonotype was found a few times. This chain joins TRBV6-2 or TRBV6-3 and TRBJ2-2; D is unresolved. Germline CDR1 MNHEY, CDR2 SVGEGT. Between the trimmed V and J ends, which lost 5 bases and 3 bases, there was a span of 10 bases. The CDR3 is 14 residues long. Here the CDR3 DNA reads TGTGCCAGCAGTCCCGGGTCTTACACCGGGGAGCTGTTTTTT. It is translated as CASSPGSYTGELFF.

The chain couples TRBV6-4 to TRBJ2-1, with 13 bases fitting TRBD2. Germline V lookup: CDR1 MRHNA, CDR2 SNTAGT. CDR3 length: 14 amino acids. J gave up 11 bases and V 5 bases, and 6 bases lay outside the gene matches. Here the CDR3 DNA reads TGTGCCAGCAGTCCCGGGACTAGCGGGGTACAGCAGTTCTTC. This sequence encodes CASSPGTSGVQQFF.

This clonotype has ten or more counts. V usage is TRBV7-6 and J usage is TRBJ2-5; possibly TRBD1 for D (5 bases). V gave up 1 base and J gave up 0 bases, with 6 bases separating them. Germline lookup yields CDR1 SGHVS and CDR2 FNYEAQ. This CDR3 has 14 amino acids. For the CDR3, the DNA is TGTGCCAGCAGCTTAGGGACAAACCAAGAGACCCAGTACTTC. Encoded protein: CASSLGTNQETQYF.

This clonotype was recorded a few times. This chain uses TRBV7-6 with TRBJ1-1; no clear D. Per germline, CDR1 SGHVS and CDR2 FNYEAQ. Between the trimmed V and J ends, which lost 5 bases and 1 base, there was a span of 14 bases. The CDR3 consists of 15 residues. CDR3 protein: CASSVSDRRNTEAFF. The CDR3 DNA reads as TGTGCCAGCAGCGTATCGGACCGGCGGAACACTGAAGCTTTCTTT.

This clonotype was counted between two and nine times. This chain connects TRBV7-9 to TRBJ2-1, with D maybe TRBD1 (6 bases). Trimming removed 6 bases at V and 3 bases at J, with 21 bases between. The CDR3 is 17 amino acids. Germline CDR1 SEHNR, CDR2 FQNEAQ (reference sequence). For the CDR3, the DNA is TGTGCCAGCAGTCCCGGGACACTATTTCGTAACTACAATGAGCAGTTCTTC. This translates into CASSPGTLFRNYNEQFF.

J is TRBJ2-2 and V is TRBV6-1; D gene uncertain. The germline CDR1 and CDR2 sequences are MNHNS and SASEGT. The CDR3 loop spans 14 amino acids. V was trimmed by 7 bases and J by 3 bases, leaving 12 bases between them. CDR3 region: CASTRWSHTGELFF. The CDR3 bases are TGTGCCAGCACCAGATGGTCTCACACCGGGGAGCTGTTTTTT.

This clonotype was seen at least ten times. This sequence joins TRBV5-1 and TRBJ1-1; tentative D call: TRBD1 (5 bases). The CDR3 sequence is 15 residues long. Germline CDR1 is SGHRS and CDR2 is YFSETQ. V lost 2 bases and J 1 base, leaving 12 bases between the germline ends. Here the CDR3 DNA reads TGCGCCAGCAGCTTCGGGGGAGGAGGGAACACTGAAGCTTTCTTT. Its translation is CASSFGGGGNTEAFF.

This chain joins TRBV5-1 and TRBJ1-1; TRBD1 agrees at 10 bases. The CDR3 covers 14 residues. Germline CDR1 and CDR2: SGHRS and YFSETQ. V was clipped by 6 bases and J by 5 bases; unmatched bases: 7. This CDR3 is CASTRTGGRTEAFF. CDR3 in DNA: TGCGCCAGCACCCGGACAGGGGGAAGAACTGAAGCTTTCTTT.

V is TRBV10-3 and J is TRBJ1-1; D gene uncertain. V lost 5 bases, J lost 4 bases, and 11 bases lay in between. The CDR3 is 13 residues long. Germline CDR1 is ENHRY and CDR2 is SYGVKD. CDR3 region: CAISWGEGTEAFF. In DNA, the CDR3 is TGTGCCATCAGTTGGGGTGAGGGCACTGAAGCTTTCTTT.

The CDR3 is CASSLGGGYSGELFF. CDR3 nucleotide sequence: TGTGCCAGCAGCTTAGGCGGGGGGTACTCCGGGGAGCTGTTTTTT. This chain connects TRBV7-2 to TRBJ2-2, with TRBD2 matching 8 bases. The CDR3 length is 15 residues. The V gene's germline CDR1 is SGHTA and CDR2 FQGNSA. The ends lost 1 base at V and 6 bases at J; junction bases unmatched: 4.

The genes are TRBV7-2 and TRBJ2-1, with a weak D call TRBD1 (6 bases). Germline-derived CDR1 and CDR2 are SGHTA and FQGNSA. The germline V and J ends were trimmed by 5 bases and 1 base, with 18 bases remaining between them. This CDR3 comprises 17 residues. CDR3 bases: TGTGCCAGCAGCCCCCAGCCCAGGGGAGTATCCTACAATGAGCAGTTCTTC. Translating it yields CASSPQPRGVSYNEQFF.

This clonotype showed up just a few times. Here the CDR3 DNA reads TGTGCCAGCAGCTTAGTCAGAAACACTGAAGCTTTCTTT. Its protein product is CASSLVRNTEAFF. This sequence joins TRBV7-3 and TRBJ1-1; D unresolved. The CDR3 has 13 amino acids. The ends were cut back, 2 bases at V and 2 bases at J, with 6 bases in the middle. Germline V lookup: CDR1 SGHTA, CDR2 FQGTGA. Using reference TRBV7-3 and TRBJ1-1 for the parts outside the CDR3, the full variable domain is GAGVSQTPSNKVTEKGKYVELRCDPISGHTALYWYRQSLGQGPEFLIYFQGTGAADDSGLPNDRFFAVRPEGSVSTLKIQRTERGDSAVYLCASSLVRNTEAFFGQGTRLTVV.

This clonotype was observed a handful of times. This chain connects TRBV5-1 to TRBJ1-4; 9 bases align to TRBD1. The CDR3 sequence is 15 residues long. Germline-derived CDR1 and CDR2 are SGHRS and YFSETQ. Trimming took 3 bases from V and 5 from J; bases not matched to a gene: 5. CDR3 sequence reads: CASSSPGQGNEKLFF. The CDR3 coding sequence is TGCGCCAGCAGCTCGCCGGGACAGGGAAATGAAAAACTGTTTTTT.

The chain is built from TRBV7-9 and TRBJ2-7; 7 nucleotides align to TRBD1. Germline CDR1 SEHNR, CDR2 FQNEAQ (reference sequence). The CDR3 is made up of 12 amino acids. Written as DNA, the CDR3 is TGTGCCAGCAGCGACATAGGACAGGACTGGCGAGTC. Its translation: CASSDIGQDWRV.

The chain carries TRBV10-3 and TRBJ2-3, with a possible D match to TRBD1 (6 bases). Per germline, CDR1 ENHRY and CDR2 SYGVKD. V dropped 11 bases and J dropped 6 bases, with 15 bases sitting between them. The CDR3 covers 12 residues. CDR3 nucleotide sequence: TGTGCCGTACAGGGAAGGTTTGATACGCAGTATTTT. Its translation: CAVQGRFDTQYF.

This clonotype has just a few counts. V is TRBV6-2 or TRBV6-3 and J is TRBJ1-5; no firm D call. This CDR3 contains 13 residues. Trimming pared 2 bases from V and 6 bases from J, leaving 8 bases between. Germline V gives CDR1 MNHEY, CDR2 SVGEGT. This CDR3 reads CASSYARFQPQHF. DNA of the CDR3: TGTGCCAGCAGTTACGCCCGTTTTCAGCCCCAGCATTTT.

The chain has TRBV7-2 and TRBJ2-2, with TRBD2 identical over 8 bases. V gave up 2 bases and J gave up 3 bases; unmatched junction bases: 5. CDR1 and CDR2 (germline): SGHTA, FQGNSA. The CDR3 has 16 residues. CDR3 DNA: TGTGCCAGCAGCTTAAGTGGGCGGGGGGACACCGGGGAGCTGTTTTTT. Amino acids: CASSLSGRGDTGELFF.

This clonotype was seen a handful of times. J is TRBJ2-7 and V is TRBV5-1; the match to TRBD1 covers 7 bases. The CDR3 is 14 amino acids. Germline V gives CDR1 SGHRS, CDR2 YFSETQ. V dropped 5 bases and J dropped 3; count of bases not matched to a gene: 8. DNA for the CDR3: TGCGCCAGCAGACCGGGACAGTTGGTCTACGAGCAGTACTTC. Translation gives CASRPGQLVYEQYF.

J is TRBJ1-1 and V is TRBV10-3; D gene unclear. V lost 5 bases and J 1 base, leaving 5 bases between the germline ends. There are 12 residues in the CDR3. Germline V CDR1 and CDR2: ENHRY, SYGVKD. CDR3 DNA sequence: TGTGCCATCAGTCGGGAGAACACTGAAGCTTTCTTT. Translation: CAISRENTEAFF.

This clonotype was detected a few times. The chain carries TRBV28 and TRBJ1-1, with D tentatively TRBD1 (5 bases). Trimming stripped 8 bases from V and 10 bases from J, with 20 bases between. CDR1 and CDR2 (germline): MDHEN, SYDVKM. The CDR3 has 13 residues. This chain's CDR3 is CASGAQSSRAAFF. DNA for the CDR3: TGTGCCAGCGGCGCACAGAGTAGCAGGGCAGCTTTCTTT.

The chain combines TRBV24-1 with TRBJ2-7; 10 bases fit TRBD1. The CDR3 is made up of 17 amino acids. V trimming: 5 bases; J trimming: 0 bases; junction bases outside the gene matches: 9. Per the germline V gene, CDR1 is KGHDR and CDR2 is SFDVKD. CDR3 nucleotides: TGTGCCACCAGTGGCAAGGACGGGACAGGGGACTCCTACGAGCAGTACGTC. This translates into CATSGKDGTGDSYEQYV.

The chain couples TRBV5-1 to TRBJ1-1; possibly TRBD1 for D (6 bases). V lost 4 bases, J lost 1 base, and 8 bases lay in between. CDR1 is SGHRS and CDR2 is YFSETQ in the germline V gene. The CDR3 length is 13 residues. CDR3 nucleotide sequence: TGCGCCAGCAGCCGGGGGCCGAACACTGAAGCTTTCTTT. This gives the protein CASSRGPNTEAFF.